The table lists the clone carrying this T cell receptor (beta chain) with a few counts. Germline loops: CDR1 SQVTM, CDR2 ANQGSEA. The CDR3 is made up of 10 amino acids. V lost 6 bases and J 7 bases, leaving 9 bases between the germline ends. TCRdb re-derived calls from the 5' RACE reads in MiXCR, one entry per CDR3 protein. The data show about 470,000 distinct CDR3 sequences, 24% seen once. These data originate in a study of identical twins. These records were also assigned to another study, of T cells expressing NK-cell markers.

The chain joins TRBV29-1 to TRBJ1-1, with a tentative D call TRBD1 (6 bases). Sequencing was performed on CD4+ T cells sorted from blood. The receptor was isolated from a woman between 18 and 30 years old in good health. CDR3 protein: CSVGTREAFF. Here the CDR3 DNA reads TGCAGCGTGGGGACACGTGAAGCTTTCTTT. Combining the CDR3 with reference TRBV29-1 and TRBJ1-1 gives the whole variable domain SAVISQKPSRDICQRGTSLTIQCQVDSQVTMMFWYRQQPGQSLTLIATANQGSEATYESGFVIDKFPISRPNLTFSTLTVSNMSPEDSSIYLCSVGTREAFFGQGTRLTVV.